These T cell receptor beta chains were read from a single sample in a study of cytomegalovirus exposure and HLA in healthy donors. Profiled with immunoSEQ multiplex PCR; TCRdb holds only in-frame clones, not every one. Among about 200,000 clones listed, about four fifths were seen once. The sample comprised PBMCs. These TCRs come from a man aged 25-45 years in good health and CMV-seronegative. Both conserved end residues are part of each CDR3. D genes are given only for firm matches. Some rows mark clone size as missing; the rest say once, few, many or name a class of expanded clone.

size,V,J,D,DNA,CDR3
few,TRBV2,TRBJ2-5,-,TGTGCCAGCAGGACCCAGGGCCGTCAAGAGACCCAGTACTTC,CASRTQGRQETQYF
-,TRBV4-2,TRBJ1-2,TRBD1,TGTGCCAGCAGCCAAGAGGGGCGAGACAGGGACGCCTATGGCTACACCTTC,CASSQEGRDRDAYGYTF
-,TRBV28,TRBJ2-3,TRBD1,TGTGCCAGCACCCCCCCCCAGGGGGCTTTATCAGATACGCAGTATTTT,CASTPPQGALSDTQYF
-,TRBV15,TRBJ1-3,-,TGTGCCACCAGCAGCAGGGTTCAAGGAAACACCATATATTTT,CATSSRVQGNTIYF
-,TRBV5-1,TRBJ2-3,-,TGCGCCAGCAGCTTGGGTACACCTAGCACAGATACGCAGTATTTT,CASSLGTPSTDTQYF
-,TRBV2,TRBJ1-2,-,TGTGCCAGCGGGAGCGACTATGGCTACACCTTC,CASGSDYGYTF
-,TRBV7-2,TRBJ2-3,TRBD2,TGTGCCAGCAGCCCCGACACCCGGACTAGCGTGACAGATACGCAGTATTTT,CASSPDTRTSVTDTQYF
-,TRBV7-6,TRBJ2-3,TRBD2,TGTGCCAGCAGCTTAAAGCCGTTAGCGGGGCCAGGGGATACGCAGTATTTT,CASSLKPLAGPGDTQYF
-,TRBV6-1,TRBJ1-1,-,TGTGCCAGCAGTGAAAGGGCAGGGCGAGCTTTCTTT,CASSERAGRAFF
-,TRBV7-2,TRBJ1-1,TRBD1,TGTGCCAGCAGCTTACCCTACAGGGGGCTCGAGAATGAAGCTTTCTTT,CASSLPYRGLENEAFF
-,TRBV4-3,TRBJ2-1,-,TGCGCCAGCAGCCAAGATACGGGGATCTCAAATGAGCAGTTCTTC,CASSQDTGISNEQFF
few,TRBV19,TRBJ2-7,-,TGTGCCATTAACAGGGCGGGCGAGCAGTACTTC,CAINRAGEQYF
-,TRBV7-9,TRBJ2-5,-,TGTGCCAGCAGCTTAGTCGTCAGTCAAGAGACCCAGTACTTC,CASSLVVSQETQYF
-,TRBV11-2,TRBJ2-2,TRBD2,TGTGCCAGCAGCGCGGGACTAGCGGGGGGGCCTTACACCGGGGAGCTGTTTTTT,CASSAGLAGGPYTGELFF
-,TRBV7-3,TRBJ2-1,TRBD1,TGTGCCAGCAGCTTAACCAGGGGGAGTGAGCAGTTCTTC,CASSLTRGSEQFF
-,TRBV7-8,TRBJ1-2,TRBD1,TGTGCCAGCAGCTTAGCGGGGACAGACAACTATGGCTACACCTTC,CASSLAGTDNYGYTF
-,TRBV6-5,TRBJ1-2,-,TGTGCCAGCAGTTCGGCCGGACAGTACGCGGGCTACACCTTC,CASSSAGQYAGYTF
-,TRBV5-8,TRBJ2-7,-,TGTGCCAGCAGCCTTACAGGGCCTACCTACGAGCAGTACTTC,CASSLTGPTYEQYF
-,TRBV5-1,TRBJ1-1,TRBD1,TGCGCCAGCAGCTTCGACAGGGGGGCCACCGAAGCTTTCTTT,CASSFDRGATEAFF
-,TRBV6-1,TRBJ2-1,TRBD2,TGTGCCAGCAGGGAGCGGGGGGCCAGCTACAATGAGCAGTTCTTC,CASRERGASYNEQFF
once,TRBV15,TRBJ2-3,-,TGTGCCACCAGCAGGTTTGGAACAGGGCCCACAGATACGCAGTATTTT,CATSRFGTGPTDTQYF
-,TRBV21-1,TRBJ2-7,-,TGTGCCAGCAGCAAAGTCAAAGGGGATCACTACGAGCAGTACTTC,CASSKVKGDHYEQYF
few,TRBV27,TRBJ2-6,TRBD1,TGTGCCAGCAGTTTATCCCGACAGGGAGCTGGGGCCAACGTCCTGACTTTC,CASSLSRQGAGANVLTF
-,TRBV4-3,TRBJ2-7,TRBD1,TGCGCCAGCAGCCAAGAGGTGGCTGGGACAGGGGGCTCCTACGAGCAGTACTTC,CASSQEVAGTGGSYEQYF
-,TRBV18,TRBJ1-5,TRBD1,TGTGCCAGCTCACCACGACAGGGTCTCGGCAATCAGCCCCAGCATTTT,CASSPRQGLGNQPQHF
-,TRBV20-1,TRBJ2-2,TRBD1,TGCAGTGCCGGACAGGGAGGGGAGCTGTTTTTT,CSAGQGGELFF
-,TRBV4-1,TRBJ1-3,-,TGCGCCAGCAGCGCTCGTCTAGGGGGTACTGGAAACACCATATATTTT,CASSARLGGTGNTIYF
-,TRBV6-5,TRBJ2-7,-,TGTGCCAGCAGTTACTCGGAGTCTACCTCCTACGAGCAGTACTTC,CASSYSESTSYEQYF
-,TRBV29-1,TRBJ1-1,-,TGCAGCGTTGAAGGGAGGGGAGGATTTGGATTCGGGAACACTGAAGCTTTCTTT,CSVEGRGGFGFGNTEAFF
-,TRBV19,TRBJ1-1,-,TGTGCCAGTAGTATACCAGGGGAGCCCACTGAAGCTTTCTTT,CASSIPGEPTEAFF
-,TRBV6-1,TRBJ2-2,TRBD1,TGTGCCAGCAGTGGGCGACAGGACAGGGGCCTCGCGAACACCGGGGAGCTGTTTTTT,CASSGRQDRGLANTGELFF
-,TRBV9,TRBJ2-5,TRBD1,TGTGCCAGCAGCGTGGGACAGGGTTTGGGCCAAGAGACCCAGTACTTC,CASSVGQGLGQETQYF
few,TRBV20-1,TRBJ2-3,TRBD2,TGCAGTGCGGGACTAGAAGATACGCAGTATTTT,CSAGLEDTQYF
-,TRBV7-6,TRBJ2-2,TRBD1,TGTGCCAGCAGCTTACCCGGGACAGGGATCGGCGGGGAGCTGTTTTTT,CASSLPGTGIGGELFF
-,TRBV6-1,TRBJ2-7,-,TGTGCCAGCCAGACTGCCTACGAGCAGTACTTC,CASQTAYEQYF
-,TRBV20-1,TRBJ2-3,-,TGCAGTGCTCACCCGAGGGATACGCAGTATTTT,CSAHPRDTQYF
-,TRBV10-3,TRBJ1-2,TRBD1,TGTGCCATCAGTGATTGGACAGGGGGCCGGGATGGCTACACCTTC,CAISDWTGGRDGYTF
-,TRBV28,TRBJ1-2,-,TGTGCCAGCAGTCAGGGGACGAACTATGGCTACACCTTC,CASSQGTNYGYTF
-,TRBV6-5,TRBJ1-1,TRBD1,TGTGCCAGCAAACCGACAGGGGCGAACACTGAAGCTTTCTTT,CASKPTGANTEAFF
-,TRBV6-5,TRBJ1-1,-,TGTGCCAGCAGTTCAATGGGGGGAGTAAGTGAAGCTTTCTTT,CASSSMGGVSEAFF
-,TRBV27,TRBJ2-7,TRBD1,TGTGCCAGCAGCCTAGCCGGGACAGGGTACGAGCAGTACTTC,CASSLAGTGYEQYF
-,TRBV2,TRBJ1-2,TRBD1,TGTGCCAGCATCCTCGGACAGGGCCCTTCTAACTATGGCTACACCTTC,CASILGQGPSNYGYTF
-,TRBV4-3,TRBJ2-2,TRBD1,TGCGCCAGCAGCCAAGATGGGGACAGCCACACCGGGGAGCTGTTTTTT,CASSQDGDSHTGELFF
-,TRBV19,TRBJ2-5,TRBD2,TGTGCCAGTAGTATCCCCCATAGCGGGGGACCCCTTCAGGAGACCCAGTACTTC,CASSIPHSGGPLQETQYF
-,TRBV7-9,TRBJ1-1,-,TGTTCCAGCAGCCGAACAGGGACGAACACTGAAGCTTTCTTT,CSSSRTGTNTEAFF
-,TRBV28,TRBJ1-4,-,TGTGCCAGCAGGGCCTCCTTAGGGGGGGACGCAACTAATGAAAAACTGTTTTTT,CASRASLGGDATNEKLFF
-,TRBV11-2,TRBJ2-3,TRBD2,TGTGCCAGCAGCCCCGGGGGGGCCTGGAAAGATACGCAGTATTTT,CASSPGGAWKDTQYF
-,TRBV5-1,TRBJ2-3,-,TGCGCCAGCAGCTTATCGGGGTCCAGCACAGATACGCAGTATTTT,CASSLSGSSTDTQYF
-,TRBV6-1,TRBJ2-3,-,TGTGCCAGCAGTGTTAGGGGTGATACGCAGTATTTT,CASSVRGDTQYF